This TCR beta chain was identified in a study of radiotherapy plus CTLA-4 blockade in lung cancer. At the level of the study: Objective responses occurred in roughly 20% of patients; 25% to 35% had disease control.

The CDR3 consists of 13 residues. V dropped 6 bases and J dropped 2; count of bases not matched to a gene: 3. CDR1 is MNHNS and CDR2 is SASEGT in the germline V gene. Treatment of patients with chemo-refractory metastatic non-small-cell lung cancer consisted of focal radiation plus CTLA-4 blockade with ipilimumab. This clone has only a few counts. Its specificity is not known. Repertoires were generated with immunoSEQ multiplex PCR, while TCRdb's copy carries only in-frame clones and drops some. The sample has about 59,000 clones, about 72% seen once. Study-wide points: Radiotherapy was combined with ipilimumab, and tumor-derived TCR clones then expanded in blood.

The sequencing used peripheral blood, collected from a patient treated with radiotherapy plus ipilimumab. The receptor was derived from a human donor with non-small cell lung cancer who had a complete response to radiotherapy plus ipilimumab. The chain combines TRBV6-1 with TRBJ1-2; 7 bases fit TRBD1. The CDR3 DNA is TGTGCCAGCAGCCGACAGGGCAACTATGGCTACACCTTC. Its translation: CASSRQGNYGYTF.